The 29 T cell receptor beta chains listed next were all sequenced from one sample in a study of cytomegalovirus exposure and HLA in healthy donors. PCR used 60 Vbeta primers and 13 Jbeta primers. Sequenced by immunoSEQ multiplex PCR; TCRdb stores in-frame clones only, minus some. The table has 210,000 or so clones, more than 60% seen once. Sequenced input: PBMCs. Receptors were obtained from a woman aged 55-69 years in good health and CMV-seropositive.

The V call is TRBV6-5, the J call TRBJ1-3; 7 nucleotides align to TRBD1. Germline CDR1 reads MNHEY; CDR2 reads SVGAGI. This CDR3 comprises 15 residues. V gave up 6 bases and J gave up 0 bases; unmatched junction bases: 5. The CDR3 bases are TGTGCCAGCAGCAATCGACAGGGCTCTGGAAACACCATATATTTT. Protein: CASSNRQGSGNTIYF.

CDR3 coding DNA: TGTGCCAGCAGTTACGACAGATCCTCTGGGGCCAACGTCCTGACTTTC. It codes for CASSYDRSSGANVLTF. V gene TRBV6-5 combines with J gene TRBJ2-6; tentative D call: TRBD1 (5 bases). Germline CDR1 is MNHEY and CDR2 is SVGAGI. The CDR3 totals 16 residues. Trimming pared 2 bases from V and 0 bases from J, leaving 8 bases between.

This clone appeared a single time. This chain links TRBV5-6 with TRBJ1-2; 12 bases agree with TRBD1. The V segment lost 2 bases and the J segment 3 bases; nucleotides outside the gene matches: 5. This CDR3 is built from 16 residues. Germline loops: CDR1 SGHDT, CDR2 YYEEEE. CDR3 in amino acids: CASSLTGTGGHYGYTF. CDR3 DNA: TGTGCCAGCAGCTTAACCGGGACAGGGGGCCACTATGGCTACACCTTC.

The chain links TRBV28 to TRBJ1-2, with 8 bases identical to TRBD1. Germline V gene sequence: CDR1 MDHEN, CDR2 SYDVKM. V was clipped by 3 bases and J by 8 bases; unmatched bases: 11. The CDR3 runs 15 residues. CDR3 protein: CASSLTDRVLGGYTF. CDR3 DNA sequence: TGTGCCAGCAGTTTGACGGACAGGGTCTTAGGGGGCTACACCTTC.

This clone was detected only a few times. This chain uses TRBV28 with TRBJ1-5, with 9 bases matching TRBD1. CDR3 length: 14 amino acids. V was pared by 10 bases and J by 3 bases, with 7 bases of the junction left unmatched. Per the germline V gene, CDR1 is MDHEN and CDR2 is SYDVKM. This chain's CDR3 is CATYGQGSNQPQHF. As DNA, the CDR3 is TGTGCCACCTACGGACAGGGGTCCAATCAGCCCCAGCATTTT. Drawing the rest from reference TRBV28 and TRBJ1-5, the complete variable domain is DVKVTQSSRYLVKRTGEKVFLECVQDMDHENMFWYRQDPGLGLRLIYFSYDVKMKEKGDIPEGYSVSREKKERFSLILESASTNQTSMYLCATYGQGSNQPQHFGDGTRLSIL.

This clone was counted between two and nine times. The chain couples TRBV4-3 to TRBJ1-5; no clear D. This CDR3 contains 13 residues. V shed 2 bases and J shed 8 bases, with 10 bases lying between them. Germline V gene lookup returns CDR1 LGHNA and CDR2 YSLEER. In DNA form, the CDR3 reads TGCGCCAGCAGCCAAAGTGCGGATAAGCCCCAGCATTTT. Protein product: CASSQSADKPQHF.

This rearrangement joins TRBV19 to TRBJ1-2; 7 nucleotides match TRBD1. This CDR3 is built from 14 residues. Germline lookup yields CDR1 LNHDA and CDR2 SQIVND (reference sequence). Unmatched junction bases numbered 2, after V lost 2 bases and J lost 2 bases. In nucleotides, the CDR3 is TGTGCCAGTAGTATACGGGACAGCAACTATGGCTACACCTTC. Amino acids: CASSIRDSNYGYTF.

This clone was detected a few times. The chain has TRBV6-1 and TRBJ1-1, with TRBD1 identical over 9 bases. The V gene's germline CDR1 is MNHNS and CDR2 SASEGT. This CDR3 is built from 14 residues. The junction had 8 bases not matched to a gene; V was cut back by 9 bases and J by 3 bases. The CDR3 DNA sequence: TGTGCCAGAGGGGACAGGGCGGTGGACACTGAAGCTTTCTTT. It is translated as CARGDRAVDTEAFF.

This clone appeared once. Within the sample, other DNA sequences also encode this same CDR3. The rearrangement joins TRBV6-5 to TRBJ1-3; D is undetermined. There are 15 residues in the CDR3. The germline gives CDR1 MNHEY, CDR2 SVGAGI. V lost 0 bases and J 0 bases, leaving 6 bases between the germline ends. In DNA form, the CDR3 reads TGTGCCAGCAGTTACTCGGCTGGCTCTGGAAACACCATATATTTT. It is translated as CASSYSAGSGNTIYF.

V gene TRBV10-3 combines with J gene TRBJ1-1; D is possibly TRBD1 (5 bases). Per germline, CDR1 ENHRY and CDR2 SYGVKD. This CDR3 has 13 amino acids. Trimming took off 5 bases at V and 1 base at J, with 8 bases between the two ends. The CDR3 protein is CAISSQGNTEAFF. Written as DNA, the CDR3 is TGTGCCATCAGTAGTCAGGGGAACACTGAAGCTTTCTTT.

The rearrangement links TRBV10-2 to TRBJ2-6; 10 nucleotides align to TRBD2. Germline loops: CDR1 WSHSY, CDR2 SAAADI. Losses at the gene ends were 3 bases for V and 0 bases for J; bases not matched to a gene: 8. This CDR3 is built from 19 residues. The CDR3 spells CASSDLRGTSVSGANVLTF. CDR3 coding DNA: TGCGCCAGCAGTGACCTCCGAGGGACTAGCGTCTCTGGGGCCAACGTCCTGACTTTC.

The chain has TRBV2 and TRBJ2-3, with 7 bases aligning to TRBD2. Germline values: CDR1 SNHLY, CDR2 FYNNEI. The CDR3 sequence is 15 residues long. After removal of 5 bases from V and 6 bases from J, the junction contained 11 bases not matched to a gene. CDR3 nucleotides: TGTGCCAGCAGTCGGACTAGAGGAGGTGGGGATACGCAGTATTTT. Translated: CASSRTRGGGDTQYF.

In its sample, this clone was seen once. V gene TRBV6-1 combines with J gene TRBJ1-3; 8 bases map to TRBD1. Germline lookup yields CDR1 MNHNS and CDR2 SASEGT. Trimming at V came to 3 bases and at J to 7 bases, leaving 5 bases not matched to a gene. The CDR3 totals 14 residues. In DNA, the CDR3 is TGTGCCAGCAGTGATACAGGGGGAGTCAACACCATATATTTT. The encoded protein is CASSDTGGVNTIYF.

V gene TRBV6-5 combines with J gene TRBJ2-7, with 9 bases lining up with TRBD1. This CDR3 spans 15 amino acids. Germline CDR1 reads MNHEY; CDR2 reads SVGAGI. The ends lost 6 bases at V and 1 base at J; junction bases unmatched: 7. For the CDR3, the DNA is TGTGCCAGCAGCCATACAGGGGGCCGGTCCTACGAGCAGTACTTC. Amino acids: CASSHTGGRSYEQYF.

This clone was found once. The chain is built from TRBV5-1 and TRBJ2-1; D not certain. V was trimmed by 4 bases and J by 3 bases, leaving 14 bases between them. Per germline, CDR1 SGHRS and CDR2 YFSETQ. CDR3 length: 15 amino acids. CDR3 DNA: TGCGCCAGCAGCCGTGACAACCCTTTCTACAATGAGCAGTTCTTC. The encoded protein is CASSRDNPFYNEQFF.

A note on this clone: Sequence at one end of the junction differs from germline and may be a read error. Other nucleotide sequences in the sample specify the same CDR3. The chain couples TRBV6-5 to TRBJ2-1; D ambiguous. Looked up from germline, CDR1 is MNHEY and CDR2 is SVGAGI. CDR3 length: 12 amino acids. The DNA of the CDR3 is TGCGCCAGCAGTCCCCACTTCAATGAGCAGTTCTTC. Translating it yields CASSPHFNEQFF.

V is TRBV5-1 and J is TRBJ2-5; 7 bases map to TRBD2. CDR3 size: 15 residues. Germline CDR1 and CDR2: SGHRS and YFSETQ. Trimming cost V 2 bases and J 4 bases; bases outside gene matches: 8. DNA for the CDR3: TGCGCCAGCAGCTTAGGGTCAGCGGGGCGAGAGACCCAGTACTTC. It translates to CASSLGSAGRETQYF.

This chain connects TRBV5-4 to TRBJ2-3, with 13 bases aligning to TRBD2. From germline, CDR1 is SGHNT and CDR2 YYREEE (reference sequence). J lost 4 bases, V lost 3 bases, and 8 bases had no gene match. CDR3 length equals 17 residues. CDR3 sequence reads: CASSSGLAGARADTQYF. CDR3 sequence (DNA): TGTGCCAGCAGCTCCGGACTAGCGGGGGCCAGGGCAGATACGCAGTATTTT.

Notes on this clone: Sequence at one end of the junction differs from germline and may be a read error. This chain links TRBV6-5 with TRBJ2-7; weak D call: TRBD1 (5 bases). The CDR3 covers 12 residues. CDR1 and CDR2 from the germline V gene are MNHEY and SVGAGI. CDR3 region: CAAGKGSYEQHF. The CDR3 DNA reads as TGTGCCGCCGGAAAGGGGTCATACGAGCAGCACTTC.

The DNA for the CDR3 is TGTGCCTGGAGTGCCCGGGACAGGGAGTACCAGCCCCAGCATTTT. Translating it yields CAWSARDREYQPQHF. The J gene is TRBJ1-5, the V gene TRBV30; 9 bases agree with TRBD1. CDR3 length equals 15 residues. In germline, CDR1 is GTSNPN, CDR2 SVGIG (reference sequence). V trimming: 1 base; J trimming: 7 bases; junction bases outside the gene matches: 8. The whole variable domain, remainder taken from reference TRBV30 and TRBJ1-5, is SQTIHQWPATLVQPVGSPLSLECTVEGTSNPNLYWYRQAAGRGLQLLFYSVGIGQISSEVPQNLSASRPQDRQFILSSKKLLLSDSGFYLCAWSARDREYQPQHFGDGTRLSIL.

The CDR3 DNA reads as TGCAGCGTTGAAGGGGGGGTAGGCTCCTACAATGAGCAGTTCTTC. Its protein is CSVEGGVGSYNEQFF. This rearrangement joins TRBV29-1 to TRBJ2-1; TRBD2 is a possible D gene (6 bases). Trimming pared 1 base from V and 0 bases from J, leaving 10 bases between. Germline CDR1 SQVTM, CDR2 ANQGSEA. The CDR3 is 15 amino acids.

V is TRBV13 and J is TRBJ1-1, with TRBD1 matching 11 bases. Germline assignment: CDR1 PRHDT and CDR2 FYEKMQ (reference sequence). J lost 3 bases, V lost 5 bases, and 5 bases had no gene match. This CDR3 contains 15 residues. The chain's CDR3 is CASSPGQGAHTEAFF. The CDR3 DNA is TGTGCCAGCAGCCCAGGACAGGGGGCTCACACTGAAGCTTTCTTT. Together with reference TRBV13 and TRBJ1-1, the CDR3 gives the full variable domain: AAGVIQSPRHLIKEKRETATLKCYPIPRHDTVYWYQQGPGQDPQFLISFYEKMQSDKGSIPDRFSAQQFSDYHSELNMSSLELGDSALYFCASSPGQGAHTEAFFGQGTRLTVV.

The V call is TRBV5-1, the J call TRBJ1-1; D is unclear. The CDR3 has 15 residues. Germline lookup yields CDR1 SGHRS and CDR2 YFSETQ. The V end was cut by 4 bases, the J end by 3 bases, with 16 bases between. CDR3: CASSHGEERDTEAFF. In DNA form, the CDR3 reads TGCGCCAGCAGCCATGGGGAGGAACGGGACACTGAAGCTTTCTTT.

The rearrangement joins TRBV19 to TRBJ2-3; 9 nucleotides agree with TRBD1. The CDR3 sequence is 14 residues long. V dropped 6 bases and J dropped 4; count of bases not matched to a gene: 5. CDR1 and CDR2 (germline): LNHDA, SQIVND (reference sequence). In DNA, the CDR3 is TGTGCCAGTAGCGACAGGGGGAGCTCAGATACGCAGTATTTT. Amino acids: CASSDRGSSDTQYF.

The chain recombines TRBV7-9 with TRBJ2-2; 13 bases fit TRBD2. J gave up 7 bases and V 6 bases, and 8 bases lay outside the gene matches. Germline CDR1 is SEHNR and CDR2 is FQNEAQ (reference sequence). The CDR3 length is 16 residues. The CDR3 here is CASRTWTSGGYGELFF. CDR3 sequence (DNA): TGTGCCAGCAGGACCTGGACTAGCGGGGGTTACGGGGAGCTGTTTTTT.

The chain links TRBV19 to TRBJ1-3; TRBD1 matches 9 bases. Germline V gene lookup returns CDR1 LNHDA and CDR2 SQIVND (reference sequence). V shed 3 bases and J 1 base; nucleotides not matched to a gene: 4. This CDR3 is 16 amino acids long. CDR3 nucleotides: TGTGCCAGTAGTATCGGAGGGACAGGGTCTGGAAACACCATATATTTT. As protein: CASSIGGTGSGNTIYF.

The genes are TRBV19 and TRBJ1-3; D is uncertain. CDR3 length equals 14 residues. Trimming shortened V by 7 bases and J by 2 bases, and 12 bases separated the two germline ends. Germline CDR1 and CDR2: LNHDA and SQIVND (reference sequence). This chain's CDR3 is CASIPRGTGNTIYF. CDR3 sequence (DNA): TGTGCCAGTATCCCCCGAGGGACTGGAAACACCATATATTTT. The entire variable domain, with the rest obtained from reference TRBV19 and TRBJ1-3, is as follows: DGGITQSPKYLFRKEGQNVTLSCEQNLNHDAMYWYRQDPGQGLRLIYYSQIVNDFQKGDIAEGYSVSREKKESFPLTVTSAQKNPTAFYLCASIPRGTGNTIYFGEGSWLTVV.

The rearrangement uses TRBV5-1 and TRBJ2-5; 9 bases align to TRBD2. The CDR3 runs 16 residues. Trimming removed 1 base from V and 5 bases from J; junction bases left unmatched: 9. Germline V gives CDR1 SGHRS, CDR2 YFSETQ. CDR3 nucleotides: TGCGCCAGCAGCTTGAGTGGCGGGGGGGGAGTGGAGACCCAGTACTTC. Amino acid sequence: CASSLSGGGGVETQYF.

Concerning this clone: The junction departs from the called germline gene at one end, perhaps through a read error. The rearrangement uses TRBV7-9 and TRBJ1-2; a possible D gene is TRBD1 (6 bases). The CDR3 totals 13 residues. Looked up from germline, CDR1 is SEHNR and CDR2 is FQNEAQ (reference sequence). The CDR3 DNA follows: TGTTCCAGCAGCGGCTTTACAGGGCTTGGCTACACCTTC. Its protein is CSSSGFTGLGYTF.